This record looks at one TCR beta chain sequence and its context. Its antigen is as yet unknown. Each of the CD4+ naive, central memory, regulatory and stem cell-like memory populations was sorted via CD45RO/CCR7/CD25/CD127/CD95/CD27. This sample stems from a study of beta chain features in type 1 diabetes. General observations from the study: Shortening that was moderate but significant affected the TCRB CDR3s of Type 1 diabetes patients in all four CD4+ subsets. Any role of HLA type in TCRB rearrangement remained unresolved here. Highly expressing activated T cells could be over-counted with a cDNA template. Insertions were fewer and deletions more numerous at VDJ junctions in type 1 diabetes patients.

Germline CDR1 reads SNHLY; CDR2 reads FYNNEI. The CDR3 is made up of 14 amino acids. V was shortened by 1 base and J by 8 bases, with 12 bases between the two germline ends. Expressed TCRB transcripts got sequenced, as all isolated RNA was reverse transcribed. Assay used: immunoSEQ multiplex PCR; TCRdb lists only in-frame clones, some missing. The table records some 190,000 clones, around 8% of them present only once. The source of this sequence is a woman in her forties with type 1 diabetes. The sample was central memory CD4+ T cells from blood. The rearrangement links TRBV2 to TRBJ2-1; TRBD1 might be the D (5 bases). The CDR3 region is CASSEVQGSYEQFF. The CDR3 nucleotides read TGTGCCAGCAGTGAAGTGCAGGGTAGTTATGAGCAGTTCTTC.